This entry lists 21 T cell receptor beta chains sequenced from one sample in a study of blood T cells in healthy people across ages. A J-beta primer mix and a sample-barcoded 5' primer were used in a second PCR of roughly 6 to 11 cycles. TCRdb re-analysed the 5' RACE reads in MiXCR, keeping a single row per CDR3 protein. The sample lists some 1.8 million distinct CDR3 sequences, approximately 40% occurring once. Sequenced material: blood. Receptors were obtained from a human donor in good health.

V gene TRBV6-6 combines with J gene TRBJ2-7; D tentatively reads TRBD1 or TRBD2 (5 bases each). The CDR3 is 15 amino acids. CDR1 is MNHNY, CDR2 SVGAGI, per germline (reference sequence). V was trimmed by 2 bases and J by 3 bases, leaving 14 bases between them. The CDR3 DNA is TGTGCCAGCAGTTACGGGTCGGGGCTGCTCTACGAGCAGTACTTC. It is translated as CASSYGSGLLYEQYF.

V usage is TRBV24-1 and J usage is TRBJ2-1, with D perhaps assigned TRBD1 or TRBD2 (6 bases each). This CDR3 region has 14 residues. Germline V gene lookup returns CDR1 KGHDR and CDR2 SFDVKD. Deletions cut 9 bases from V and 2 bases from J, with 13 bases between. CDR3 in amino acids: CATQGRGTYNEQFF. DNA for the CDR3: TGTGCCACCCAGGGGCGGGGAACCTACAATGAGCAGTTCTTC.

This clonotype was detected a few times. The rearrangement links TRBV7-9 to TRBJ1-1, with D unresolved. Germline-derived CDR1 and CDR2 are SEHNR and FQNEAQ (reference sequence). The CDR3 totals 13 residues. V lost 3 bases, J lost 6 bases, and 11 bases lay in between. CDR3: CASSFATPPEAFF. The CDR3 nucleotides read TGTGCCAGCAGCTTCGCGACCCCCCCTGAAGCTTTCTTT.

Notes on this clonotype: A much larger clone differs by one base, so this may be a read error. The CDR3: CASSDLASPPYNEQYF. Here the CDR3 DNA reads TGTGCCAGCAGTGACCTTGCTAGCCCACCCTACAATGAGCAGTACTTC. This chain links TRBV6-4 with TRBJ2-7, with TRBD2 as a possible D gene (5 bases). CDR3 length equals 16 residues. V shed 2 bases and J shed 7 bases, with 21 bases lying between them. From germline, CDR1 is MRHNA and CDR2 SNTAGT.

The chain couples TRBV18 to TRBJ1-2; D remains ambiguous. Trimming shortened V by 1 base and J by 6 bases, and 12 bases separated the two germline ends. CDR1 is KGHSH and CDR2 is LQKENI in the germline V gene. The CDR3 loop spans 14 amino acids. CDR3 amino acids: CASSPRSAGDGYTF. CDR3 bases: TGTGCCAGCTCACCACGTTCGGCAGGAGATGGCTACACCTTC.

This clonotype has just a few counts. CDR3: CSVEKAGTGEEGQFF. Here the CDR3 DNA reads TGCAGCGTTGAAAAGGCCGGGACAGGGGAGGAGGGGCAGTTCTTC. J is TRBJ2-1 and V is TRBV29-1, with 10 nucleotides matching TRBD1. There are 15 residues in the CDR3. The germline V gene encodes CDR1 SQVTM and CDR2 ANQGSEA. V lost 2 bases, J lost 12 bases, and 13 bases stayed unmatched.

CDR3 sequence (DNA): TGCAGCGTTGAAGGGGGGACTAGCGGGGCGAGGGGGTTCTTC. Translating it yields CSVEGGTSGARGFF. The chain is built from TRBV29-1 and TRBJ2-1; 13 bases agree with TRBD2. This CDR3 region has 14 residues. CDR1 and CDR2 from the germline V gene are SQVTM and ANQGSEA. The junction had 9 bases not matched to a gene; V was cut back by 1 base and J by 15 bases.

This sequence joins TRBV4-3 and TRBJ2-5; 11 positions agree with TRBD2. The CDR3 totals 15 residues. Trimming took 1 base from V and 6 from J; bases not matched to a gene: 4. Germline V gives CDR1 LGHNA, CDR2 YSLEER. The CDR3 spells CASSQGPSGRQTQYF. CDR3 coding DNA: TGCGCCAGCAGCCAAGGCCCTAGCGGGAGGCAGACCCAGTACTTC.

This clonotype was picked up a small number of times. The genes are TRBV11-2 and TRBJ1-1; a possible D gene is TRBD1 (5 bases). Deletions cut 6 bases from V and 7 bases from J, with 15 bases between. CDR1 and CDR2 (germline): SGHAT, FQNNGV. CDR3 size: 13 residues. This CDR3 reads CASSSWGRLEAFF. The CDR3 nucleotides read TGTGCCAGCAGTTCATGGGGGAGACTTGAAGCTTTCTTT.

The V gene is TRBV6-2 or TRBV6-3, the J gene TRBJ1-2; no definite D call. The CDR3 extends over 12 amino acids. Germline V CDR1 and CDR2: MNHEY, SVGEGT. The germline V and J ends were trimmed by 7 bases and 8 bases, with 14 bases remaining between them. CDR3 residues: CASTAGRGGYTF. Written as DNA, the CDR3 is TGTGCCAGCACGGCAGGAAGAGGAGGCTACACCTTC.

This clonotype was observed many times. V gene TRBV12-3 or TRBV12-4 combines with J gene TRBJ2-7; TRBD1 might be the D (6 bases). This CDR3 comprises 15 residues. Trimming stripped 3 bases from V and 2 bases from J, with 14 bases between. CDR3 protein: CASSFEQGKAYEQYF. The DNA of the CDR3 is TGTGCCAGCAGTTTTGAACAGGGTAAAGCCTACGAGCAGTACTTC.

The sample holds one count of this clonotype. The rearrangement uses TRBV27 and TRBJ2-1; D ambiguous. The CDR3 is 13 amino acids. Per germline, CDR1 MNHEY and CDR2 SMNVEV (reference sequence). Trimming cost V 5 bases and J 12 bases, with 17 bases left between them. The CDR3 DNA is TGTGCCAGCAGTGCCGCATCCACAATGGGGCAGTTCTTC. Its translation is CASSAASTMGQFF.

The chain uses TRBV29-1 and TRBJ1-2; D is undetermined. Germline CDR1 and CDR2: SQVTM and ANQGSEA. The CDR3 runs to 13 residues. Trimming left V 0 bases short and J 4 bases short, with 9 bases between. The CDR3 loop is CSVEDRAFYGYTF. In DNA, the CDR3 is TGCAGCGTTGAAGATCGAGCCTTCTATGGCTACACCTTC.

With regard to this clonotype: One junction end does not reproduce the germline sequence, and a read error may be involved. The chain carries TRBV18 and TRBJ2-5; 8 bases match TRBD1. CDR1 and CDR2 (germline): KGHSH, LQKENI. The CDR3 spans 20 residues. The CDR3 protein is CANSPLGPMTGVPREETQYF. DNA for the CDR3: TGTGCCAACTCACCATTGGGTCCCATGACAGGGGTACCCAGGGAAGAGACCCAGTACTTC.

This rearrangement joins TRBV6-5 to TRBJ1-2; D might be TRBD1 (6 bases). The germline gives CDR1 MNHEY, CDR2 SVGAGI. CDR3 length: 15 residues. Trimming stripped 0 bases from V and 4 bases from J, with 12 bases between. The CDR3 region is CASSYSSAGVYGYTF. In nucleotides, the CDR3 is TGTGCCAGCAGTTACTCCTCGGCAGGGGTCTATGGCTACACCTTC.

This clonotype has only a few counts. The chain uses TRBV5-1 and TRBJ2-3; D is unclear. Trimming removed 4 bases from V and 6 bases from J, with 15 bases in between. CDR1 and CDR2 from the germline V gene are SGHRS and YFSETQ. This CDR3 contains 14 residues. The CDR3 protein is CASSPTQFRDTQYF. CDR3 nucleotides: TGCGCCAGCAGCCCAACCCAGTTCAGGGATACGCAGTATTTT.

The V call is TRBV15, the J call TRBJ2-1, with TRBD2 as a possible D gene (5 bases). V dropped 4 bases and J dropped 10 bases, with 17 bases sitting between them. Per the germline V gene, CDR1 is LNHNV and CDR2 is YYDKDF (reference sequence). This CDR3 region has 14 residues. The CDR3 loop reads CATSKPRVGEEQFF. The CDR3 coding sequence is TGTGCCACCAGCAAGCCTAGGGTCGGGGAAGAGCAGTTCTTC.

Comments on this clonotype: Sequence at one end of the junction differs from germline and may be a read error. The chain has TRBV2 and TRBJ2-5; 12 bases match TRBD2. The CDR3 length is 15 residues. CDR1 is SNHLY, CDR2 FYNNEI, per germline. CDR3 residues: CVSNGLAGNIETQYF. CDR3 sequence (DNA): TGCGTCAGCAATGGACTAGCGGGGAACATCGAGACCCAGTACTTC. Based on the CDR3 plus reference TRBV2 and TRBJ2-5, the full variable domain is EPEVTQTPSHQVTQMGQEVILRCVPISNHLYFYWYRQILGQKVEFLVSFYNNEISEKSEIFDDQFSVERPDGSNFTLKIRSTKLEDSAMYFCVSNGLAGNIETQYFGPGTRLLVL.

V and J are TRBV14 and TRBJ2-7; TRBD1 aligns across 8 bases. CDR3 size: 14 residues. V lost 6 bases to trimming and J lost 2 bases; unmatched junction nucleotides: 6. Germline-derived CDR1 and CDR2 are SGHDN and FVKESK. The CDR3 coding sequence is TGTGCCAGCAGACCCGGGACAGGAACCTACGAGCAGTACTTC. This codes for CASRPGTGTYEQYF.

This clonotype was detected a few times. The DNA for the CDR3 is TGCGCCAGCCATGACAGGGGTACCTATAATTCACCCCTCCACTTT. Translated, it gives CASHDRGTYNSPLHF. V is TRBV4-3 and J is TRBJ1-6; 8 positions match TRBD1. With 8 bases clipped from V and 2 bases from J, the junction kept 5 bases outside the gene matches. The CDR3 length is 15 residues. Germline values: CDR1 LGHNA, CDR2 YSLEER.

This clonotype has only one observation. Here the CDR3 DNA reads TGCAGTGCTAGAGCCCACCTGGACTCCTACGAGCAGTACTTC. Encoded protein: CSARAHLDSYEQYF. The chain couples TRBV20-1 to TRBJ2-7; D uncertain. Trimming pared 1 base from V and 0 bases from J, leaving 10 bases between. The CDR3 length is 14 residues. The germline V gene has CDR1 DFQATT and CDR2 SNEGSKA (reference sequence).